This T cell receptor beta chain was recovered during a study of T cells in Graves' hyperthyroidism and ophthalmopathy. Only one count was recorded for this clonotype. The antigen remains unidentified. V dropped 0 bases and J dropped 5 bases, with 16 bases sitting between them. Germline CDR1 DFQATT, CDR2 SNEGSKA (reference sequence). This CDR3 contains 15 residues. Findings and caveats of the study: Most expanded thyroid clonotypes above 0.001 also appeared in blood. The model anticipated ophthalmopathy a median about six months pre-onset.

The CDR3 regions of TCR beta were amplified from RNA transcripts. HTBI primers drove first-round RT-PCR of the TCR CDR3. TCRdb re-called the multiplex PCR reads with MiXCR, one entry per CDR3 protein. The sample yields about 480,000 distinct CDR3 sequences, approximately 14% seen once. J is TRBJ1-2 and V is TRBV20-1; D remains unclear. The sample was blood. This TCR derives from a young woman with Graves' hyperthyroidism. The CDR3 DNA is TGCAGTGCTAGAGATTGGCGGCCTCAAGAGTATGGCTACACCTTC. Translation: CSARDWRPQEYGYTF.